This is a list of T cell receptor beta chains from one sample in a study of blood T cell repertoires in COVID-19. Sequenced by immunoSEQ multiplex PCR; TCRdb stores in-frame clones only, minus some. There are more than 90,000 clones in the sample; about nine tenths occur only once, and 7.7% lies in the top ten. The sequencing sample was made of peripheral blood. The receptor source for this set is a human donor in a cohort sampled during active COVID-19. Each CDR3 is given without its conserved first and last residue. D genes are given only for firm matches.

v_call: TRBV21-1; j_call: TRBJ2-7; d_call: .; cdr3_length: 12; cdr3_aa: ASSKVTGGYEQY
v_call: TRBV5-1; j_call: TRBJ1-5; d_call: .; cdr3_length: 12; cdr3_aa: ASSFGGNNQPQH
v_call: TRBV7-9; j_call: TRBJ2-5; d_call: TRBD2; cdr3_length: 16; cdr3_aa: ASSLVPGLAPGGETQY
v_call: TRBV5-6; j_call: TRBJ2-3; d_call: TRBD2; cdr3_length: 13; cdr3_aa: ASSEARTSLYTQY
v_call: TRBV5-1; j_call: TRBJ1-3; d_call: TRBD1; cdr3_length: 14; cdr3_aa: ASSPSTGQSGNTIY
v_call: TRBV5-1; j_call: TRBJ1-3; d_call: TRBD1; cdr3_length: 11; cdr3_aa: ASSPGGGNTIY
v_call: TRBV19; j_call: TRBJ2-7; d_call: .; cdr3_length: 12; cdr3_aa: ASSIKQNSYEQY
v_call: TRBV27; j_call: TRBJ2-1; d_call: .; cdr3_length: 15; cdr3_aa: ASSFAFQEGVYNEQF
v_call: TRBV5-1; j_call: TRBJ1-4; d_call: TRBD1; cdr3_length: 13; cdr3_aa: ASKPGTGWSEKLF
v_call: TRBV7-3; j_call: TRBJ1-1; d_call: .; cdr3_length: 11; cdr3_aa: ASSQRYSDEAF
v_call: TRBV7-9; j_call: TRBJ2-1; d_call: .; cdr3_length: 14; cdr3_aa: ASSLRKSGTYNEQF
v_call: TRBV7-6; j_call: TRBJ2-7; d_call: .; cdr3_length: 11; cdr3_aa: ASSLSSSYEQY
v_call: TRBV7-9; j_call: TRBJ2-1; d_call: TRBD2; cdr3_length: 17; cdr3_aa: ASSPTPGLAGPIYNEQF
v_call: TRBV7-6; j_call: TRBJ1-2; d_call: TRBD1; cdr3_length: 15; cdr3_aa: ASSRPQDRGSNYGYT
v_call: TRBV3-1/TRBV3-2; j_call: TRBJ2-7; d_call: .; cdr3_length: 16; cdr3_aa: ASSQETLAGRRVGEQY
v_call: TRBV10-2; j_call: TRBJ1-5; d_call: .; cdr3_length: 12; cdr3_aa: ASTPTGSDQPQH
v_call: TRBV28; j_call: TRBJ1-3; d_call: .; cdr3_length: 12; cdr3_aa: ASSGWGVGNTIY
v_call: TRBV11-3; j_call: TRBJ2-3; d_call: .; cdr3_length: 9; cdr3_aa: ASRSRDTQY
v_call: TRBV15; j_call: TRBJ2-7; d_call: .; cdr3_length: 12; cdr3_aa: ATSPSTTGYEQY
v_call: TRBV7-9; j_call: TRBJ1-3; d_call: .; cdr3_length: 11; cdr3_aa: ASTTGTGNTIY
v_call: TRBV19; j_call: TRBJ1-1; d_call: .; cdr3_length: 14; cdr3_aa: ASSIRGGSENTEAF
v_call: TRBV6-5; j_call: TRBJ2-7; d_call: .; cdr3_length: 13; cdr3_aa: ASSYSSGASYEQY
v_call: TRBV6-4; j_call: TRBJ2-3; d_call: TRBD2; cdr3_length: 13; cdr3_aa: ASSPLAGHTDTQY
v_call: TRBV12-5; j_call: TRBJ1-2; d_call: .; cdr3_length: 12; cdr3_aa: ASGPPTENYGYT
v_call: TRBV29-1; j_call: TRBJ2-1; d_call: TRBD1; cdr3_length: 11; cdr3_aa: SVGDSPRHEQF
v_call: TRBV5-1; j_call: TRBJ1-4; d_call: TRBD1; cdr3_length: 13; cdr3_aa: ASSNGQETNEKLF
v_call: TRBV19; j_call: TRBJ2-5; d_call: .; cdr3_length: 10; cdr3_aa: ASRQSGETQY
v_call: TRBV3-1/TRBV3-2; j_call: TRBJ2-1; d_call: TRBD2; cdr3_length: 14; cdr3_aa: ASTPALAGGYNEQF
v_call: TRBV5-1; j_call: TRBJ1-2; d_call: .; cdr3_length: 10; cdr3_aa: ASSLKGDGYT
v_call: TRBV20-1; j_call: TRBJ2-3; d_call: TRBD2; cdr3_length: 16; cdr3_aa: SASHGTSGDLPGDTQY
v_call: TRBV4-1; j_call: TRBJ1-5; d_call: .; cdr3_length: 13; cdr3_aa: ASSLWGRVEQPQH
v_call: TRBV7-3; j_call: TRBJ1-1; d_call: .; cdr3_length: 12; cdr3_aa: ASSPLGANTEAF
v_call: TRBV5-1; j_call: TRBJ2-4; d_call: .; cdr3_length: 13; cdr3_aa: ASSLAGTLENIQY
v_call: TRBV6-2/TRBV6-3; j_call: TRBJ2-4; d_call: TRBD2; cdr3_length: 14; cdr3_aa: ASSQGLALAKNIQY
v_call: TRBV12-5; j_call: TRBJ2-3; d_call: TRBD2; cdr3_length: 13; cdr3_aa: ASGLLSGGLDTQY
v_call: TRBV29-1; j_call: TRBJ2-1; d_call: .; cdr3_length: 11; cdr3_aa: SVGRERYNEQF
v_call: TRBV28; j_call: TRBJ2-7; d_call: TRBD1; cdr3_length: 17; cdr3_aa: ASSLIGQGKQYSPYEQY
v_call: TRBV25-1; j_call: TRBJ2-1; d_call: TRBD2; cdr3_length: 12; cdr3_aa: AKSLAGVGNEQF
v_call: TRBV21-1; j_call: TRBJ2-3; d_call: .; cdr3_length: 15; cdr3_aa: ASRHGKTSGTTDTQY
v_call: TRBV3-1/TRBV3-2; j_call: TRBJ2-3; d_call: TRBD2; cdr3_length: 14; cdr3_aa: ASSQETSGGTDTQY
v_call: TRBV6-6; j_call: TRBJ2-2; d_call: .; cdr3_length: 12; cdr3_aa: ASMADSNTGELF
v_call: TRBV5-1; j_call: TRBJ2-5; d_call: TRBD1; cdr3_length: 11; cdr3_aa: ASSSGQEETQY
v_call: TRBV28; j_call: TRBJ2-2; d_call: TRBD1; cdr3_length: 14; cdr3_aa: ATFPRTGADTGELF
v_call: TRBV2; j_call: TRBJ2-1; d_call: .; cdr3_length: 13; cdr3_aa: ASSALSTRGNEQF
v_call: TRBV5-8; j_call: TRBJ1-5; d_call: TRBD1; cdr3_length: 12; cdr3_aa: ASRTGGRNQPQH
v_call: TRBV4-1; j_call: TRBJ2-7; d_call: .; cdr3_length: 13; cdr3_aa: ASSQDGPGIYEQY
v_call: TRBV5-1; j_call: TRBJ2-5; d_call: TRBD2; cdr3_length: 13; cdr3_aa: ASSWEGQGRETQY
v_call: TRBV7-9; j_call: TRBJ2-1; d_call: .; cdr3_length: 13; cdr3_aa: ASNREGLGGNEQF
v_call: TRBV2; j_call: TRBJ1-1; d_call: .; cdr3_length: 11; cdr3_aa: ASSGETNTEAF
v_call: TRBV3-1/TRBV3-2; j_call: TRBJ1-4; d_call: TRBD1; cdr3_length: 12; cdr3_aa: ASSQGTGGGKLF
v_call: TRBV23-1; j_call: TRBJ1-4; d_call: TRBD1; cdr3_length: 13; cdr3_aa: ASSQLTGGGEKLF
v_call: TRBV27; j_call: TRBJ2-5; d_call: TRBD2; cdr3_length: 16; cdr3_aa: ASTHPLGGREERETQY
v_call: TRBV6-1; j_call: TRBJ1-1; d_call: .; cdr3_length: 13; cdr3_aa: ASSETREFYTEAF
v_call: TRBV3-1/TRBV3-2; j_call: TRBJ2-7; d_call: .; cdr3_length: 9; cdr3_aa: ASSQVNEQY
v_call: TRBV7-9; j_call: TRBJ2-2; d_call: .; cdr3_length: 12; cdr3_aa: ASSSSGTTGELF